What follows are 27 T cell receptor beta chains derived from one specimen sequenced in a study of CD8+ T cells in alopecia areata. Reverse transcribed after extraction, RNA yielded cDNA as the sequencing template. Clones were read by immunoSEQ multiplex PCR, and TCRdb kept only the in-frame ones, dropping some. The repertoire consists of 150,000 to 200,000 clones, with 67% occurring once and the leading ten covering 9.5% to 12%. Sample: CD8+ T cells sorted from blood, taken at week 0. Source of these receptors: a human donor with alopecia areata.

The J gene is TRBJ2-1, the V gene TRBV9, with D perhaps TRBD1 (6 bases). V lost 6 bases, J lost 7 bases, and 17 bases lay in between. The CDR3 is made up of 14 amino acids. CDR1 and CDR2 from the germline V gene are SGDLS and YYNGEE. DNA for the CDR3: TGTGCCAGCACCCTGGGGGCAGGCGGAAATGAGCAGTTCTTC. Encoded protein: CASTLGAGGNEQFF.

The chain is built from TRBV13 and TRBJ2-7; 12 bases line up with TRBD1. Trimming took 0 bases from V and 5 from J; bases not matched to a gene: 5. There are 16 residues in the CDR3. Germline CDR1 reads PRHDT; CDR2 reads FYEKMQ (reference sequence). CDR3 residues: CASSLGGTGGLDEQYF. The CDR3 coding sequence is TGTGCCAGCAGCTTAGGAGGGACAGGGGGCCTCGACGAGCAGTACTTC.

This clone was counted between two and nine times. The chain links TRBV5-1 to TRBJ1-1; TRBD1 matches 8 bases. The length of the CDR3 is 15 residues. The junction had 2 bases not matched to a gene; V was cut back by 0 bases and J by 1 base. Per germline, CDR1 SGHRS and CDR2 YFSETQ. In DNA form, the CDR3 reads TGCGCCAGCAGCTTGGTCGGACAGGGGAACACTGAAGCTTTCTTT. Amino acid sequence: CASSLVGQGNTEAFF.

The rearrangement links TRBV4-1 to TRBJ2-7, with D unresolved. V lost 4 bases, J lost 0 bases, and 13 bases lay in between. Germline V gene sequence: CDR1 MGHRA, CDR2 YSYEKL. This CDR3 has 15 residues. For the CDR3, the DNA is TGCGCCAGCAGCCGCATTAGCCTTAGCTCCTACGAGCAGTACTTC. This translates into CASSRISLSSYEQYF.

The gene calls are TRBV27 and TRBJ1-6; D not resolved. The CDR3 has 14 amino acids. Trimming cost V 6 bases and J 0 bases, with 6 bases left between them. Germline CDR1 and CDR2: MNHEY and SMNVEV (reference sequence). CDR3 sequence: CASSNYSYNSPLHF. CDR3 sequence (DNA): TGTGCCAGCAGCAACTACTCCTATAATTCACCCCTCCACTTT.

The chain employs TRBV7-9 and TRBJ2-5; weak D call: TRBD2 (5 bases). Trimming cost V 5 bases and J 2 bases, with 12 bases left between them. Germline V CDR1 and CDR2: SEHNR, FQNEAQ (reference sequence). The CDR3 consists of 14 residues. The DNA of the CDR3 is TGTGCCAGCAGCGCGCGAGCGGAGCAAGAGACCCAGTACTTC. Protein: CASSARAEQETQYF.

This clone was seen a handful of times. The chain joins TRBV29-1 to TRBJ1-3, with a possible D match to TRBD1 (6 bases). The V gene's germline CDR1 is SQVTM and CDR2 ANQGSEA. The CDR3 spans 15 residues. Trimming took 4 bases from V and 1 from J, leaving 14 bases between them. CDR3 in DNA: TGCAGCGTTGTCGCGGCAGGGGCTTCTGGAAACACCATATATTTT. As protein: CSVVAAGASGNTIYF. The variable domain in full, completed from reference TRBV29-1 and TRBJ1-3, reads SAVISQKPSRDICQRGTSLTIQCQVDSQVTMMFWYRQQPGQSLTLIATANQGSEATYESGFVIDKFPISRPNLTFSTLTVSNMSPEDSSIYLCSVVAAGASGNTIYFGEGSWLTVV.

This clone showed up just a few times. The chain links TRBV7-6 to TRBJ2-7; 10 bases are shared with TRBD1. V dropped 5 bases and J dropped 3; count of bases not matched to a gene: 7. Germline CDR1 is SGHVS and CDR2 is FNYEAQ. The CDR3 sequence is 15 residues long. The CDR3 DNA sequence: TGTGCCAGCAGCGGACCCGGGACAGGGGACTACGAGCAGTACTTC. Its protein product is CASSGPGTGDYEQYF.

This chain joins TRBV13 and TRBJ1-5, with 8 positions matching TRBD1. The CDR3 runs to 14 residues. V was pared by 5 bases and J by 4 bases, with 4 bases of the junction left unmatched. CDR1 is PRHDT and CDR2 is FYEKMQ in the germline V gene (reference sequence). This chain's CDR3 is CASSQRTGNQPQHF. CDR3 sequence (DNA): TGTGCCAGCAGCCAAAGGACAGGGAATCAGCCCCAGCATTTT.

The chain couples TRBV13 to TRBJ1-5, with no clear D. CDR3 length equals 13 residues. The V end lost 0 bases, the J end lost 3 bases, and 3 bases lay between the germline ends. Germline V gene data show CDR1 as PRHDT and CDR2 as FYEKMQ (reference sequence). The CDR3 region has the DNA TGTGCCAGCAGCTTAGGCAACAATCAGCCCCAGCATTTT. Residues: CASSLGNNQPQHF.

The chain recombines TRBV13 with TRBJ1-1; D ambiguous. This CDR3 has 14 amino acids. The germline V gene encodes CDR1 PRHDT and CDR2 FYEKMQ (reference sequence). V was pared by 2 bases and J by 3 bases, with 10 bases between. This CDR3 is CASSLMGTYTEAFF. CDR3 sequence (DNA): TGTGCCAGCAGCTTAATGGGTACGTACACTGAAGCTTTCTTT.

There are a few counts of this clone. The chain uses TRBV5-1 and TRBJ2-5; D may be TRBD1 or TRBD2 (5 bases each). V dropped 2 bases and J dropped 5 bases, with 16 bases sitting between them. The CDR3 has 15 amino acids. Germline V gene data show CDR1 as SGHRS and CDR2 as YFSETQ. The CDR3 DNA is TGCGCCAGCAGCTTATCTGGGACGACCAGCGAGACCCAGTACTTC. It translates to CASSLSGTTSETQYF.

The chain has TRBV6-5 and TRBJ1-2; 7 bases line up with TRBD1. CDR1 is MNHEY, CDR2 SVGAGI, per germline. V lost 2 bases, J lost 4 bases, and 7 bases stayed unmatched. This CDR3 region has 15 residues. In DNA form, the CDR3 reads TGTGCCAGCAGTTACCGACAGGGCCATCCCTATGGCTACACCTTC. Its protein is CASSYRQGHPYGYTF.

The CDR3 DNA reads TGCAGTGCTAGGGGAGATGAGCAGTTCTTC. The encoded protein is CSARGDEQFF. This sequence joins TRBV20-1 and TRBJ2-1; D might be TRBD2 (5 bases). V lost 3 bases to trimming and J lost 8 bases, with 5 bases between them. This CDR3 spans 10 amino acids. Germline V gene data show CDR1 as DFQATT and CDR2 as SNEGSKA (reference sequence).

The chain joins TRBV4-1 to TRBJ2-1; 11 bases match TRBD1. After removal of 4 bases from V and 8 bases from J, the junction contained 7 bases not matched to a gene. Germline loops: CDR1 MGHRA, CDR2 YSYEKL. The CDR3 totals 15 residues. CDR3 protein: CASSRGRTGGDEQFF. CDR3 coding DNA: TGCGCCAGCAGCCGAGGGAGGACAGGGGGCGATGAGCAGTTCTTC.

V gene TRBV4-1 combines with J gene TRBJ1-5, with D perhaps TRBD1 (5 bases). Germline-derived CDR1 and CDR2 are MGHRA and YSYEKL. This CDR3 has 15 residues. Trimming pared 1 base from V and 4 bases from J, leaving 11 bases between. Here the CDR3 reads CASSQVGEGNQPQHF. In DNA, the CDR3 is TGCGCCAGCAGCCAAGTGGGGGAGGGAAATCAGCCCCAGCATTTT.

The CDR3 bases are TGTGCCTGGACGGCGGGGGGGACCGAGCAGTACTTC. It codes for CAWTAGGTEQYF. This chain connects TRBV30 to TRBJ2-7; 9 bases match TRBD2. Germline V lookup: CDR1 GTSNPN, CDR2 SVGIG (reference sequence). Trimming cost V 4 bases and J 6 bases; bases outside gene matches: 4. This CDR3 is built from 12 residues.

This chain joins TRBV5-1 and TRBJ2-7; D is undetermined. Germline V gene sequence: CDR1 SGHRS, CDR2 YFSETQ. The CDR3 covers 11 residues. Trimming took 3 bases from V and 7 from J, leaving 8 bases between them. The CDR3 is CASSSSREQYF. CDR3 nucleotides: TGCGCCAGCAGCTCGTCTAGGGAGCAGTACTTC.

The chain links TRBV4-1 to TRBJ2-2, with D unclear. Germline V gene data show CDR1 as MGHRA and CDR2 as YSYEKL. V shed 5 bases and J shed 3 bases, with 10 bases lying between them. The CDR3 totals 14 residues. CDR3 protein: CASSFHGDTGELFF. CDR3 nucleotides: TGCGCCAGCAGCTTCCATGGGGACACCGGGGAGCTGTTTTTT.

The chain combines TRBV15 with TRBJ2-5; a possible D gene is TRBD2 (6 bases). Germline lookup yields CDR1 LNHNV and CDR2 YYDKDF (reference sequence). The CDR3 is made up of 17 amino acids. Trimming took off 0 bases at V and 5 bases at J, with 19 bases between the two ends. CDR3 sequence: CATSRESGVPTLETQYF. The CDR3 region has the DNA TGTGCCACCAGCAGAGAGTCGGGGGTTCCGACCTTGGAGACCCAGTACTTC.

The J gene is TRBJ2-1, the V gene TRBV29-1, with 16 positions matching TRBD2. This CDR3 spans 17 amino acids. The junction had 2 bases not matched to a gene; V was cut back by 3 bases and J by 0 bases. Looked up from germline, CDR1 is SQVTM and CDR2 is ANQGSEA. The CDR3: CSVDGTSGGDSYNEQFF. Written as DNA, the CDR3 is TGCAGCGTTGACGGGACTAGCGGGGGGGACTCCTACAATGAGCAGTTCTTC.

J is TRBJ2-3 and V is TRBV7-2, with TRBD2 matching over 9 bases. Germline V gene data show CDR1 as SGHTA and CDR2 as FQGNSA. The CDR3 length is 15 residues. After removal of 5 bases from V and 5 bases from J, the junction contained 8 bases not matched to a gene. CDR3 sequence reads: CASSVAGGPVDTQYF. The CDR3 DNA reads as TGTGCCAGCAGCGTCGCGGGGGGGCCCGTAGATACGCAGTATTTT.

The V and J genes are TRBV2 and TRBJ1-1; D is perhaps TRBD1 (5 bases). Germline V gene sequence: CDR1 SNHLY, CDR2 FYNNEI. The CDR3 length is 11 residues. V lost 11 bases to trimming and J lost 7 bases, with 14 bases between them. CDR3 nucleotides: TGTGCCTGCTACAGGCGAGATGAAGCTTTCTTT. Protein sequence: CACYRRDEAFF.

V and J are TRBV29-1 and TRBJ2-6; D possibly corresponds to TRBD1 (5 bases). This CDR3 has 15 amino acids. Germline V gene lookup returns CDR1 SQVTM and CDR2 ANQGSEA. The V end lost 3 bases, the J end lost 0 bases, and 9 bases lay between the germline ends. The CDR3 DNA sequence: TGCAGCGTTGATGGTGACAGCTCTGGGGCCAACGTCCTGACTTTC. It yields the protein CSVDGDSSGANVLTF.

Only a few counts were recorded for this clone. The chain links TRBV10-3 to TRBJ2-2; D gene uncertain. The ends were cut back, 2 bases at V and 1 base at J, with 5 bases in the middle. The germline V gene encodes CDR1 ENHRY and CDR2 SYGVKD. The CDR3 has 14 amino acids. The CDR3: CAISEDRNTGELFF. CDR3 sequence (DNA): TGTGCCATCAGTGAGGATCGGAACACCGGGGAGCTGTTTTTT.

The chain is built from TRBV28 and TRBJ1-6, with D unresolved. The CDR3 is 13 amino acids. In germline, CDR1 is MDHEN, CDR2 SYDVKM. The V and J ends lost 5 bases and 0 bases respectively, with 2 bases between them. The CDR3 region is CASSRSYNSPLHF. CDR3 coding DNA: TGTGCCAGCAGTCGCTCCTATAATTCACCCCTCCACTTT.

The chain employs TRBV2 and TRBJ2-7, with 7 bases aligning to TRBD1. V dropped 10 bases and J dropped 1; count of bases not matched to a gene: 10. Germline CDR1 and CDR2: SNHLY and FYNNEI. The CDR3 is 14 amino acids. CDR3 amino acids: CAILPGTDSYEQYF. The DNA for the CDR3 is TGTGCCATCCTCCCCGGGACAGATTCCTACGAGCAGTACTTC.